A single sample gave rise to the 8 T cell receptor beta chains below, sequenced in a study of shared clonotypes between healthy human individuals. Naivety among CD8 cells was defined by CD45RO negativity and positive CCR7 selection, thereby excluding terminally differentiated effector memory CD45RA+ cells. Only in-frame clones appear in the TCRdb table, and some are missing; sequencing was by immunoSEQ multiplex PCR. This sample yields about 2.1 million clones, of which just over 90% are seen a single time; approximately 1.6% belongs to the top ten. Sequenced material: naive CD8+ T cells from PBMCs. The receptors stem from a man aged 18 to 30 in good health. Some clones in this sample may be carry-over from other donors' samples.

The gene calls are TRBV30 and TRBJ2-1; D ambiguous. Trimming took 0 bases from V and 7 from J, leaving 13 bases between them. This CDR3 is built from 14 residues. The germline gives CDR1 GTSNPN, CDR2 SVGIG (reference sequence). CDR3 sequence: CAWSVPLSRNEQFF. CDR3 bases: TGTGCCTGGAGTGTACCTTTGTCGAGGAATGAGCAGTTCTTC.

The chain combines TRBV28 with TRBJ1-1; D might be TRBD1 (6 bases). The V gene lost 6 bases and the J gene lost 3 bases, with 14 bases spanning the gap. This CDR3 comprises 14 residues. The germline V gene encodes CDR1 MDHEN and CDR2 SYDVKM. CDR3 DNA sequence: TGTGCCAGCAGGAGCGGTACAGGGTACACTGAAGCTTTCTTT. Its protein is CASRSGTGYTEAFF.

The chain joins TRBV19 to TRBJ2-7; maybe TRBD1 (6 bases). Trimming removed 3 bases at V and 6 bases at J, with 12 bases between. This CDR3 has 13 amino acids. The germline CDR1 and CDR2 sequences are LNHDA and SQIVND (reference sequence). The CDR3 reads CASSITGTSEQYF. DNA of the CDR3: TGTGCCAGTAGTATTACCGGGACATCCGAGCAGTACTTC.

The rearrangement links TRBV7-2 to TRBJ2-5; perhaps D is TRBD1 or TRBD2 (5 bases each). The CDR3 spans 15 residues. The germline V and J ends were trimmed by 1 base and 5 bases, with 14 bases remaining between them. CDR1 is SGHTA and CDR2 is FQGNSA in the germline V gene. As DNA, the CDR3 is TGTGCCAGCAGCTTAGTCCCGGGGCGGGTGGAGACCCAGTACTTC. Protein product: CASSLVPGRVETQYF.

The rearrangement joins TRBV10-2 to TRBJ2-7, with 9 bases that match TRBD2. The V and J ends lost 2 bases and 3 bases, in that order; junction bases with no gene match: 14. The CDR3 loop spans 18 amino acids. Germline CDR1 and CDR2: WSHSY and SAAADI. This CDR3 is CASSERFGSGSEHYEQYF. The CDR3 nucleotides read TGCGCCAGCAGTGAGCGTTTTGGTAGCGGGAGTGAGCACTACGAGCAGTACTTC.

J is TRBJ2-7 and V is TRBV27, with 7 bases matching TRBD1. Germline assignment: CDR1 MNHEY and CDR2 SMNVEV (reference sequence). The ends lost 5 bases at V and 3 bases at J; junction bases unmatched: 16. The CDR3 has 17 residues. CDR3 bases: TGTGCCAGCAGTGGATATAATCCTAGGGGACAGCTCTACGAGCAGTACTTC. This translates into CASSGYNPRGQLYEQYF.

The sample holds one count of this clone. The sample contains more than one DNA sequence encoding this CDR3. The CDR3 DNA sequence: TGTGCCAGCAGTTTATTCCCGACTACCTATGGCTACACCTTC. It specifies CASSLFPTTYGYTF. The V and J genes are TRBV27 and TRBJ1-2; unclear D gene. V lost 1 base and J 4 bases, leaving 10 bases between the germline ends. This CDR3 spans 14 amino acids. Germline values: CDR1 MNHEY, CDR2 SMNVEV (reference sequence).

CDR3: CASSPSGWGDYGYTF. As DNA, the CDR3 is TGTGCCAGCAGCCCGTCGGGGTGGGGTGACTATGGCTACACCTTC. This sequence joins TRBV7-3 and TRBJ1-2; D is ambiguous. The V gene's germline CDR1 is SGHTA and CDR2 FQGTGA. The CDR3 covers 15 residues. V dropped 5 bases and J dropped 3 bases, with 16 bases sitting between them.